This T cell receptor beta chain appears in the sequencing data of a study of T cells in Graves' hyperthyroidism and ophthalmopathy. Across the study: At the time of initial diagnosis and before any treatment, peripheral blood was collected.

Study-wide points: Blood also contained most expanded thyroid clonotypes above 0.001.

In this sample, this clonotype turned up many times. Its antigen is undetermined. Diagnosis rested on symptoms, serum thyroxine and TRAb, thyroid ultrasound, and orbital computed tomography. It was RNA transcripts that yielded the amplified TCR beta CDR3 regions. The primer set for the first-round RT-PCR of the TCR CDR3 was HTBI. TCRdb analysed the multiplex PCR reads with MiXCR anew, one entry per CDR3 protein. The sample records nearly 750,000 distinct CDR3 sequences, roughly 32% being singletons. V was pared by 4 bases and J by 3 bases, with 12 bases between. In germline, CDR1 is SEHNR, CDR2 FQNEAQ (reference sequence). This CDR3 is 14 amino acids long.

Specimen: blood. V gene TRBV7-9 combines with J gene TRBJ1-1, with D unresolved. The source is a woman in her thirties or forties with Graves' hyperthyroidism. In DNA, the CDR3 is TGTGCCAGCAGCTCACTTGGAACCGACACTGAAGCTTTCTTT. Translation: CASSSLGTDTEAFF.